This T cell receptor beta chain was observed in a study of siplizumab effects on memory and regulatory T cells. The germline V gene has CDR1 MNHEY and CDR2 SMNVEV (reference sequence). This CDR3 is 15 amino acids long. V shed 2 bases, J shed 3 bases, and the junction held 7 bases outside the gene matches. Data came from immunoSEQ multiplex PCR; TCRdb stores just in-frame clones and leaves some out. The repertoire holds about 100,000 clones, with 94% as singletons. The rearrangement uses TRBV27 and TRBJ2-7; the match to TRBD1 covers 7 bases. Sequenced: non-Treg CD4+ T cells sorted from blood. This receptor was identified in a human donor in good health. For the CDR3, the DNA is TGTGCCAGCAGTTTACTCCAACAGGGGCACTACGAGCAGTACTTC. Translated: CASSLLQQGHYEQYF.